The T cell receptor beta chain under discussion was sequenced for a study of shared clonotypes between healthy human individuals. Study details: The donors, a couple of women and a few men, were aged 18 to 49.

Study observations and caveats: It was expected that sequencing depth would affect clonotype sharing among donors.

As to this clone: Its antigen is still unknown.

Here immunoSEQ multiplex PCR was the method, and the copy in TCRdb shows in-frame clones only, minus some. The table records more than 2,000,000 clones, over 90% of them present only once. CDR1 MGHRA and CDR2 YSYEKL come from the germline V gene. Trimming removed 4 bases from V and 4 bases from J; junction bases left unmatched: 8. The CDR3 is made up of 15 amino acids. The V and J genes are TRBV4-1 and TRBJ1-2; 8 nucleotides match TRBD1. What was sequenced was naive CD4+ T cells from PBMCs. Stated subset: CD45RA+ positively selected. The TCR comes from a man aged 18 to 30 in good health. Some clones in this sample may be carry-over from other donors' samples. CDR3 amino acids: CASSPRGQGTYGYTF. CDR3 sequence (DNA): TGCGCCAGCAGCCCCAGAGGACAGGGAACCTATGGCTACACCTTC.